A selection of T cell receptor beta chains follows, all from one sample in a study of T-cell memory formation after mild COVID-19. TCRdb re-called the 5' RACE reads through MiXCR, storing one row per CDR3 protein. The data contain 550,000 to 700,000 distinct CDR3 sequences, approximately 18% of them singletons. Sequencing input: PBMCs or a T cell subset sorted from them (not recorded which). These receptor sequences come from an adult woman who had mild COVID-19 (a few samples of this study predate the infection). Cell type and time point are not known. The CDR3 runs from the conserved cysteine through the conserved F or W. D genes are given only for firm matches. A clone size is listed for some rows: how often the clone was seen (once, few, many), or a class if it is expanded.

CDR3nt: TGTGCCAGCAGCCCAGGGACAGGACCCTACAATGAGCAGTTCTTC
CDR3aa: CASSPGTGPYNEQFF
v_gene: TRBV3-1
abundance: many
j_gene: TRBJ2-1
d_gene: TRBD1

CDR3nt: TGTGCCAGCAGCTTTACCCCTTCCGCCACCCGGGGCTACGAGCAGTACTTC
CDR3aa: CASSFTPSATRGYEQYF
v_gene: TRBV7-2
abundance: few
j_gene: TRBJ2-7
d_gene: NA

CDR3nt: TGTGCCAGTAGTTCCTTTACAGGGTCCTCCTACGAGCAGTACTTC
CDR3aa: CASSSFTGSSYEQYF
v_gene: TRBV6-5
abundance: NA
j_gene: TRBJ2-7
d_gene: NA

CDR3nt: TGCGCCAGCAGCCACTGGACTACTCGGCCGGGCGAGCAGTACTTC
CDR3aa: CASSHWTTRPGEQYF
v_gene: TRBV4-3
abundance: NA
j_gene: TRBJ2-7
d_gene: NA

CDR3nt: TGTGCTAGCAGCGGGAGGGGGGTAGCGGACACTGAAGCTTTCTTT
CDR3aa: CASSGRGVADTEAFF
v_gene: TRBV7-7
abundance: NA
j_gene: TRBJ1-1
d_gene: NA

CDR3nt: TGTGCCAGCAGCCCAACACAGGGGGTGAACACTGAAGCTTTCTTT
CDR3aa: CASSPTQGVNTEAFF
v_gene: TRBV16
abundance: NA
j_gene: TRBJ1-1
d_gene: TRBD1

CDR3nt: TGCGCCAGCAACCCGGGGATGGCCTACGAGCAGTACTTC
CDR3aa: CASNPGMAYEQYF
v_gene: TRBV10-2
abundance: NA
j_gene: TRBJ2-7
d_gene: NA

CDR3nt: TGTGCCAGCAGTGAATTCAGGGATACTGAAGCTTTCTTT
CDR3aa: CASSEFRDTEAFF
v_gene: TRBV6-4
abundance: NA
j_gene: TRBJ1-1
d_gene: NA

CDR3nt: TGTGCCAGCAGCTCAGGAGAATATAGCAATCAGCCCCAGCATTTT
CDR3aa: CASSSGEYSNQPQHF
v_gene: TRBV3-1
abundance: few
j_gene: TRBJ1-5
d_gene: NA

CDR3nt: TGCGCCAGCAGCTTGGTTGGGTGGCAGTTCTTC
CDR3aa: CASSLVGWQFF
v_gene: TRBV5-1
abundance: many
j_gene: TRBJ2-1
d_gene: NA

CDR3nt: TGCGCCAGCAGTGAAGGTACGGGAGTCGCCTACAATGAGCAGTTCTTC
CDR3aa: CASSEGTGVAYNEQFF
v_gene: TRBV10-2
abundance: NA
j_gene: TRBJ2-1
d_gene: NA

CDR3nt: TGTGCCAGCAGCTCTTCTAGTTTACGTAGCTCCTACAATGAGCAGTTCTTC
CDR3aa: CASSSSSLRSSYNEQFF
v_gene: TRBV7-8
abundance: NA
j_gene: TRBJ2-1
d_gene: NA

CDR3nt: TGTGCCAGTATGACGGGCGGGAGCGGGAAGAACACCGGGGAGCTGTTTTTT
CDR3aa: CASMTGGSGKNTGELFF
v_gene: TRBV19
abundance: NA
j_gene: TRBJ2-2
d_gene: TRBD2

CDR3nt: TGCGCCAGCAGCTCGACGCTTACCGGGCCACAGAACACCGGGGAGCTGTTTTTT
CDR3aa: CASSSTLTGPQNTGELFF
v_gene: TRBV5-1
abundance: few
j_gene: TRBJ2-2
d_gene: NA

CDR3nt: TGTGCCAGCAGTAAAGCGGGGCCTTCCACGGGTACGCAGTATTTT
CDR3aa: CASSKAGPSTGTQYF
v_gene: TRBV2
abundance: many
j_gene: TRBJ2-3
d_gene: TRBD2

CDR3nt: TGTGCCATCAGCGGACTAGCGGGGGCTGAGGAGACCCAGTACTTC
CDR3aa: CAISGLAGAEETQYF
v_gene: TRBV10-3
abundance: few
j_gene: TRBJ2-5
d_gene: TRBD2

CDR3nt: TGTGCCAGCAGTTACCGTTTCGCGGAGACTGAAGCTTTCTTT
CDR3aa: CASSYRFAETEAFF
v_gene: TRBV12-3/TRBV12-4
abundance: NA
j_gene: TRBJ1-1
d_gene: NA

CDR3nt: TGCAGCGTTGCGGGGAGGTTGTCAGATACGCAGTATTTT
CDR3aa: CSVAGRLSDTQYF
v_gene: TRBV29-1
abundance: few
j_gene: TRBJ2-3
d_gene: NA

CDR3nt: TGTGCCACCAGCAGGGGAAATAGCAATCAGCCCCAGCATTTT
CDR3aa: CATSRGNSNQPQHF
v_gene: TRBV15
abundance: NA
j_gene: TRBJ1-5
d_gene: NA

CDR3nt: TGTGCCAGCAGCGGAGGACAGGCCTCCTACGAGCAGTACTTC
CDR3aa: CASSGGQASYEQYF
v_gene: TRBV7-6
abundance: few
j_gene: TRBJ2-7
d_gene: TRBD1

CDR3nt: TGTGCCAGCAGCTCCCCCCTCCCCCTCGGCTACGAGCAGTACTTC
CDR3aa: CASSSPLPLGYEQYF
v_gene: TRBV7-2
abundance: many
j_gene: TRBJ2-7
d_gene: NA

CDR3nt: TGCAGCGTTGAGGCGCGGGGGGGCCACCCCTACAATGAGCAGTTCTTC
CDR3aa: CSVEARGGHPYNEQFF
v_gene: TRBV29-1
abundance: NA
j_gene: TRBJ2-1
d_gene: TRBD2

CDR3nt: TGCGCCAGCAGCCCCGGGACAGGGAAGACCGAGCAGTACTTC
CDR3aa: CASSPGTGKTEQYF
v_gene: TRBV5-1
abundance: few
j_gene: TRBJ2-7
d_gene: TRBD1

CDR3nt: TGTGCCAGCAGCGAAGAGGGGACAGGGGTTTACACCGGGGAGCTGTTTTTT
CDR3aa: CASSEEGTGVYTGELFF
v_gene: TRBV9
abundance: NA
j_gene: TRBJ2-2
d_gene: TRBD1

CDR3nt: TGTGCCAGCAGCTTAGCCCCGGGACTAGCGGCCTACAATGAGCAGTTCTTC
CDR3aa: CASSLAPGLAAYNEQFF
v_gene: TRBV7-9
abundance: NA
j_gene: TRBJ2-1
d_gene: TRBD2

CDR3nt: TGTGCCAGCAGCCACGGGTACGGTTCCTACAATGAGCAGTTCTTC
CDR3aa: CASSHGYGSYNEQFF
v_gene: TRBV7-3
abundance: few
j_gene: TRBJ2-1
d_gene: NA

CDR3nt: TGTGCCAGTAGCGGACTAGCGGGGGGCTTGAACAATGAGCAGTTCTTC
CDR3aa: CASSGLAGGLNNEQFF
v_gene: TRBV19
abundance: many
j_gene: TRBJ2-1
d_gene: TRBD2

CDR3nt: TGTGCCAGCAGCTCGTCTAGCGGGAGAGGGGCCCAGTACTTC
CDR3aa: CASSSSSGRGAQYF
v_gene: TRBV11-2
abundance: NA
j_gene: TRBJ2-5
d_gene: TRBD2

CDR3nt: TGTGCCAGCAGTTCTCCCTTAGCGGGGCCGGGGGATACGCAGTATTTT
CDR3aa: CASSSPLAGPGDTQYF
v_gene: TRBV7-6
abundance: NA
j_gene: TRBJ2-3
d_gene: TRBD2

CDR3nt: TGTGCCAGCAGCCTGGGACGGGACTTGTACGAGCAGTACTTC
CDR3aa: CASSLGRDLYEQYF
v_gene: TRBV5-5
abundance: few
j_gene: TRBJ2-7
d_gene: NA

CDR3nt: TGTGCCAGCAGCCAACCCATATACAATGAGCAGTTCTTC
CDR3aa: CASSQPIYNEQFF
v_gene: TRBV7-9
abundance: NA
j_gene: TRBJ2-1
d_gene: NA

CDR3nt: TGCGCCAGCAGCCAGAGACTAGCGGACTACAATGAGCAGTTCTTC
CDR3aa: CASSQRLADYNEQFF
v_gene: TRBV4-3
abundance: few
j_gene: TRBJ2-1
d_gene: TRBD2

CDR3nt: TGCGCCAGCAGCCCGGATCTAACCGGGACTACTTCTAGCACAGATACGCAGTATTTT
CDR3aa: CASSPDLTGTTSSTDTQYF
v_gene: TRBV4-3
abundance: NA
j_gene: TRBJ2-3
d_gene: TRBD2

CDR3nt: TGTGCCAGCAGCTTTGACAGAGACGAGCAGTACTTC
CDR3aa: CASSFDRDEQYF
v_gene: TRBV5-4
abundance: many
j_gene: TRBJ2-7
d_gene: NA

CDR3nt: TGTGCCATCAGTGACTCAGATAATAAGGCGACCTACGAGCAGTACTTC
CDR3aa: CAISDSDNKATYEQYF
v_gene: TRBV10-3
abundance: few
j_gene: TRBJ2-7
d_gene: NA

CDR3nt: TGTGCCACCAGTGAACAGGATCATGGCTACACCTTC
CDR3aa: CATSEQDHGYTF
v_gene: TRBV24-1
abundance: NA
j_gene: TRBJ1-2
d_gene: NA

CDR3nt: TGCGCCAGCAGCCAAGTTATGGGACAGGGAACTAGCAATCAGCCCCAGCATTTT
CDR3aa: CASSQVMGQGTSNQPQHF
v_gene: TRBV4-1
abundance: NA
j_gene: TRBJ1-5
d_gene: TRBD1

CDR3nt: TGTGCCAGCAGTGCCGGGACTAGCGGGAGGGCCCATCAGTTCTTC
CDR3aa: CASSAGTSGRAHQFF
v_gene: TRBV27
abundance: NA
j_gene: TRBJ2-1
d_gene: TRBD2

CDR3nt: TGTGCCAGCAGCCGAGCGGGGGGGGGTAGAGATACGCAGTATTTT
CDR3aa: CASSRAGGGRDTQYF
v_gene: TRBV7-2
abundance: NA
j_gene: TRBJ2-3
d_gene: TRBD2

CDR3nt: TGCGCCAGCAGATTTGGAGCGGACAGGGGCTCCTCCTACGAGCAGTACTTC
CDR3aa: CASRFGADRGSSYEQYF
v_gene: TRBV5-1
abundance: NA
j_gene: TRBJ2-7
d_gene: TRBD1

CDR3nt: TGTGCCAGCAGCCTCGAGACTAGCGGGAGCCACGAGCAGTACTTC
CDR3aa: CASSLETSGSHEQYF
v_gene: TRBV7-2
abundance: many
j_gene: TRBJ2-7
d_gene: TRBD2

CDR3nt: TGTGCCAGTGCCCTGAGAGCCAACGTCCTGACTTTC
CDR3aa: CASALRANVLTF
v_gene: TRBV12-3/TRBV12-4
abundance: few
j_gene: TRBJ2-6
d_gene: NA

CDR3nt: TGTGCCACCTCACCCGCAGGGGTCTTATTCTCAGAGACCCAGTACTTC
CDR3aa: CATSPAGVLFSETQYF
v_gene: TRBV6-1
abundance: few
j_gene: TRBJ2-5
d_gene: NA

CDR3nt: TGTGCCAGCAGTTACTCGACTGGATACAATGAGCAGTTCTTC
CDR3aa: CASSYSTGYNEQFF
v_gene: TRBV6-2/TRBV6-3
abundance: NA
j_gene: TRBJ2-1
d_gene: NA

CDR3nt: TGCAGTGCTACCCTAACAGAGACCCAGTACTTC
CDR3aa: CSATLTETQYF
v_gene: TRBV20-1
abundance: once
j_gene: TRBJ2-5
d_gene: NA

CDR3nt: TGTGCCAGTACTCCATTATACACCGGGACAGCGAACACCGGGGAGCTGTTTTTT
CDR3aa: CASTPLYTGTANTGELFF
v_gene: TRBV19
abundance: few
j_gene: TRBJ2-2
d_gene: TRBD1

CDR3nt: TGTGCCAGCAGCCAGGCGGTTGGTCGGGGAGCCTATGGCTACACCTTC
CDR3aa: CASSQAVGRGAYGYTF
v_gene: TRBV7-2
abundance: NA
j_gene: TRBJ1-2
d_gene: NA

CDR3nt: TGTGCCAGCAGCCCGAGTACGGCTAATGAAAAACTGTTTTTT
CDR3aa: CASSPSTANEKLFF
v_gene: TRBV9
abundance: NA
j_gene: TRBJ1-4
d_gene: NA

CDR3nt: TGTGCCAGCAGCTTATACGGGACTAATGAAAAACTGTTTTTT
CDR3aa: CASSLYGTNEKLFF
v_gene: TRBV7-2
abundance: many
j_gene: TRBJ1-4
d_gene: NA

CDR3nt: TGCAGTGCTAGGGGACTGCAGATCCCCTCCTACGAGCAGTACTTC
CDR3aa: CSARGLQIPSYEQYF
v_gene: TRBV20-1
abundance: few
j_gene: TRBJ2-7
d_gene: NA